The TCR beta chain under discussion was sequenced for a study of T cells in narcolepsy. Study in general: Enrolled donors included narcolepsy type 1 or type 2 patients and healthy controls. Points from the study as a whole: HCRT-specific and TRIB2-specific autoreactive clonotypes appeared among same-patient CSF and blood CD4+ clonotypes.

Turning to this clone: The antigen remains unidentified.

Using immunoSEQ multiplex PCR, the repertoire was profiled, and TCRdb retains in-frame clones only, with some absent. The data show tens of thousands of clones, less than 70% seen once. This clonotype was obtained from a human donor in good health. Sequenced: memory (CD45RA-) CD4+ T cells from blood.

This CDR3 reads CASSVTPGDTEAFF. Here the CDR3 DNA reads TGTGCCAGCAGCGTTACGCCGGGGGACACTGAAGCTTTCTTT. The chain carries TRBV9 and TRBJ1-1; tentative D call: TRBD1 (5 bases). The germline V and J ends were trimmed by 2 bases and 3 bases, with 11 bases remaining between them. CDR1 SGDLS and CDR2 YYNGEE come from the germline V gene. The CDR3 contains 14 residues.